This T cell receptor (beta chain) was identified in a study of T-cell reconstitution after alpha-beta-depleted transplantation in children. This clonotype came up a few times. The V end lost 6 bases, the J end lost 0 bases, and 13 bases lay between the germline ends. CDR3 size: 15 residues. During its preparation, the TCRbeta library received unique molecular identifiers. From the PCR reads, TCRdb called clonotypes with MiXCR, one entry per CDR3 protein. Of 360,000 or so distinct CDR3 sequences listed, roughly 21% are singletons. The receptor's source is a human donor who donated a stem cell graft to a child with acute myeloid leukemia. This chain connects TRBV12-3 or TRBV12-4 to TRBJ2-3, with D perhaps matching TRBD2 (5 bases). The starting material was PBMCs from the stem cell graft donor, obtained from the stem cell graft. CDR3 amino acids: CASSILGFSTDTQYF. In DNA, the CDR3 is TGTGCCAGCAGCATACTAGGCTTTAGCACAGATACGCAGTATTTT.